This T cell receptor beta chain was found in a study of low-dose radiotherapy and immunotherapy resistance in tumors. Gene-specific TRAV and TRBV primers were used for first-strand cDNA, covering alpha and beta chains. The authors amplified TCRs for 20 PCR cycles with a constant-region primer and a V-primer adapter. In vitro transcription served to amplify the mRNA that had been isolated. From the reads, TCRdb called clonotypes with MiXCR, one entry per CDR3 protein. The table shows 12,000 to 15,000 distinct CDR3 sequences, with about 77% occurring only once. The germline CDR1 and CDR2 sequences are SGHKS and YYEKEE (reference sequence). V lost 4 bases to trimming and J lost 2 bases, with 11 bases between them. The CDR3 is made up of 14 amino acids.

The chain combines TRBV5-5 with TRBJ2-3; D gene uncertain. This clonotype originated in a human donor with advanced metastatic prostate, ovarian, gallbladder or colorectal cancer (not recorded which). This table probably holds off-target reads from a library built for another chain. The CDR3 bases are TGTGCCAGCAGCCAGCGTCCATCCACAGATACGCAGTATTTT. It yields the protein CASSQRPSTDTQYF.